Each of the 10 T cell receptor beta chains below was sequenced from the same sample in a study of blood T cell repertoires in COVID-19. The method was immunoSEQ multiplex PCR; TCRdb's version includes in-frame clones alone and lacks a portion of them. The sample has approximately 400,000 clones, about 89% seen once. Sequenced material: PBMCs or T cells enriched from blood (not recorded which). The receptors here all came from a man under 40 who had recovered from COVID-19.

This chain joins TRBV10-3 and TRBJ2-7; 7 nucleotides agree with TRBD1. This CDR3 region has 12 residues. Losses at the gene ends were 5 bases for V and 4 bases for J; bases not matched to a gene: 2. CDR1 is ENHRY and CDR2 is SYGVKD in the germline V gene. The CDR3 protein is CAISIQGYEQYF. The CDR3 coding sequence is TGTGCCATCAGTATACAGGGGTACGAGCAGTACTTC.

The rearrangement joins TRBV27 to TRBJ1-6, with D perhaps matching TRBD1 (5 bases). CDR1 and CDR2 (germline): MNHEY, SMNVEV (reference sequence). This CDR3 has 15 amino acids. The ends were cut back, 2 bases at V and 7 bases at J, with 12 bases in the middle. The CDR3: CASSLGTGQNSPLHF. The DNA of the CDR3 is TGTGCCAGCAGTTTAGGGACTGGACAAAATTCACCCCTCCACTTT.

This clone has a handful of counts. The chain couples TRBV30 to TRBJ2-7, with a possible D match to TRBD1 (6 bases). Germline loops: CDR1 GTSNPN, CDR2 SVGIG (reference sequence). The CDR3 is made up of 14 amino acids. The germline V and J ends were trimmed by 8 bases and 8 bases, with 25 bases remaining between them. The CDR3 loop reads CALTAGGAVSKQYF. CDR3 bases: TGTGCCCTAACCGCTGGGGGCGCCGTAAGTAAGCAGTACTTC.

CDR3 sequence (DNA): TGTGCCAGCAGCTCCCTTTATAATTCACCCCTCCACTTT. Translated: CASSSLYNSPLHF. This chain uses TRBV7-2 with TRBJ1-6, with unresolved D. Germline CDR1 and CDR2: SGHTA and FQGNSA. CDR3 length: 13 amino acids. V shed 4 bases and J shed 4 bases, with 5 bases lying between them.

The chain joins TRBV30 to TRBJ1-3; TRBD1 is a possible D gene (6 bases). In germline, CDR1 is GTSNPN, CDR2 SVGIG (reference sequence). V was clipped by 4 bases and J by 0 bases, with 10 bases between them. The CDR3 totals 14 residues. The DNA of the CDR3 is TGTGCCTGGACCGGACAGAGCTCTGGAAACACCATATATTTT. It is translated as CAWTGQSSGNTIYF.

The chain has TRBV29-1 and TRBJ2-7; D perhaps matches TRBD2 (6 bases). The CDR3 loop spans 13 amino acids. CDR1 SQVTM and CDR2 ANQGSEA come from the germline V gene. The V gene lost 6 bases and the J gene lost 3 bases, with 15 bases spanning the gap. In DNA, the CDR3 is TGCAGCGTGGCCGGGACTGAAGACTACGAGCAGTACTTC. This translates into CSVAGTEDYEQYF.

The V and J genes are TRBV18 and TRBJ1-1; D unclear. V dropped 6 bases and J dropped 1 base, with 12 bases sitting between them. CDR1 is KGHSH and CDR2 is LQKENI in the germline V gene. The CDR3 is 14 residues long. The CDR3 bases are TGTGCCAGCTCCCCGGGTGGAGGGAACACTGAAGCTTTCTTT. This encodes CASSPGGGNTEAFF.

The chain recombines TRBV2 with TRBJ2-5; tentative D call: TRBD2 (6 bases). Trimming left V 8 bases short and J 5 bases short, with 12 bases between. CDR1 is SNHLY, CDR2 FYNNEI, per germline. This CDR3 is built from 12 residues. The CDR3 is CASGGLAETQYF. In nucleotides, the CDR3 is TGTGCCAGCGGGGGACTTGCGGAGACCCAGTACTTC.

With regard to this clone: The junction departs from the called germline gene at one end, perhaps through a read error. The CDR3 protein is CASSFRDSSHNEQFF. The CDR3 DNA sequence: TGTGCCAGCAGTTTCCGGGACTCCTCCCACAATGAGCAGTTCTTC. The J gene is TRBJ2-1, the V gene TRBV27, with TRBD2 as a possible D gene (6 bases). The CDR3 runs to 15 residues. CDR1 and CDR2 from the germline V gene are MNHEY and SMNVEV (reference sequence).

The chain employs TRBV25-1 and TRBJ2-2; perhaps TRBD1 as D (5 bases). V dropped 2 bases and J dropped 4 bases, with 8 bases sitting between them. This CDR3 is built from 14 residues. CDR1 is MGHDK and CDR2 is SYGVNS in the germline V gene. This CDR3 reads CASSEQGSTGELFF. CDR3 DNA sequence: TGTGCCAGCAGTGAACAGGGCAGCACCGGGGAGCTGTTTTTT.